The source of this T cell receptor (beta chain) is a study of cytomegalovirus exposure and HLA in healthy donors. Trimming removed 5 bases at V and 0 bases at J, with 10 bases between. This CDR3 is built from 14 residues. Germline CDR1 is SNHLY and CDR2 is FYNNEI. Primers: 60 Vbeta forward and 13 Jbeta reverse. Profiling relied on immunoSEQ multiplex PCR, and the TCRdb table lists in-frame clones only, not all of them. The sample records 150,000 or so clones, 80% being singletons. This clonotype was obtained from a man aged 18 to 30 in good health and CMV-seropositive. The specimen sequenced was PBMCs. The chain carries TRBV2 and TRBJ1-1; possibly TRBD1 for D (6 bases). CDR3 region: CASSIGQLNTEAFF. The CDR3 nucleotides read TGTGCCAGCAGTATAGGACAGTTGAACACTGAAGCTTTCTTT.